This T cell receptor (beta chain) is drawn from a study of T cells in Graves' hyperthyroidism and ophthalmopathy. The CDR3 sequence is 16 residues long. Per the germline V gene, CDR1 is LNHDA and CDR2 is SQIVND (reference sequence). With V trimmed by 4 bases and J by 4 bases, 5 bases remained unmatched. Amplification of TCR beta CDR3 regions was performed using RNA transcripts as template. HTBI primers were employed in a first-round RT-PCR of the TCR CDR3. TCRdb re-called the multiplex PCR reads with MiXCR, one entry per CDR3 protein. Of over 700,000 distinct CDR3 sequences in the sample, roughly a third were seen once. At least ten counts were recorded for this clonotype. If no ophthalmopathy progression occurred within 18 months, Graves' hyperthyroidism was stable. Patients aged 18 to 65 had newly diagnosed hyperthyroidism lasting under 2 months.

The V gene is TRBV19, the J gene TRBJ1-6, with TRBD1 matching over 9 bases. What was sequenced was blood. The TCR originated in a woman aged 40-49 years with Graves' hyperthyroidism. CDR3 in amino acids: CASSRGGTGYNSPLHF. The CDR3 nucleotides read TGTGCCAGTAGTAGAGGCGGGACAGGGTATAATTCACCCCTCCACTTT. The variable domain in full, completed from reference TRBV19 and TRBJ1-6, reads DGGITQSPKYLFRKEGQNVTLSCEQNLNHDAMYWYRQDPGQGLRLIYYSQIVNDFQKGDIAEGYSVSREKKESFPLTVTSAQKNPTAFYLCASSRGGTGYNSPLHFGNGTRLTVT.